The sequence of this T cell receptor beta chain was determined in a study of T-cell memory formation after mild COVID-19. General study findings and limits: CM and EM subsets held most contracting CD4+ clones; EMRA held CD8+ ones. CD4/CD8 balance characterized clones contracting day 15 to 85, and CD4+ skew characterized later expanders.

As to this clonotype: What it binds is not known.

Germline V gives CDR1 LGHDT, CDR2 YNNKEL (reference sequence). The CDR3 consists of 17 residues. V shed 1 base and J shed 6 bases, with 22 bases lying between them. TCRdb reanalysed the 5' RACE reads using MiXCR and keeps one entry per CDR3 protein. The sample shows roughly 560,000 distinct CDR3 sequences, 20% of them seen only once. The chain joins TRBV3-1 to TRBJ2-7; TRBD1 is a possible D gene (6 bases). This TCR was recovered from an adult woman who had mild COVID-19 (a few samples of this study predate the infection). Cell type and time point are not known. Sequenced input: PBMCs or a T cell subset sorted from them (not recorded which). CDR3 nucleotide sequence: TGTGCCAGCAGCCAAGGGGGCTTGACAGGCCCAAAGGCCGAGCAGTACTTC. This encodes CASSQGGLTGPKAEQYF.